The 24 T cell receptor beta chains below were found in one sample sequenced in a study of blood T cell repertoires in COVID-19. Clones were sequenced by immunoSEQ multiplex PCR, and TCRdb holds only the in-frame ones, with some missing. The sample lists about 76,000 clones, roughly 85% seen once, with roughly 8% in the top ten. Sample: peripheral blood. The receptor source for this set is a man aged 25 to 40 with acute or convalescent COVID-19.

The CDR3 sequence is CASRDSWGETQYF. The CDR3 DNA is TGTGCCAGCAGGGACAGTTGGGGAGAGACCCAGTACTTC. This chain uses TRBV6-5 with TRBJ2-5, with D perhaps TRBD1 (6 bases). Trimming took off 6 bases at V and 4 bases at J, with 12 bases between the two ends. Germline V lookup: CDR1 MNHEY, CDR2 SVGAGI. This CDR3 comprises 13 residues.

The chain employs TRBV15 and TRBJ2-4, with a weak D call TRBD1 (6 bases). Looked up from germline, CDR1 is LNHNV and CDR2 is YYDKDF (reference sequence). The CDR3 loop spans 17 amino acids. Trimming removed 0 bases from V and 0 bases from J, with 12 bases in between. The CDR3 region has the DNA TGTGCCACCAGCAGAGATACCAGGGGATTAGCCAAAAACATTCAGTACTTC. Its protein is CATSRDTRGLAKNIQYF.

The chain is built from TRBV7-3 and TRBJ2-1, with 7 positions matching TRBD2. The CDR3 has 15 amino acids. Germline V lookup: CDR1 SGHTA, CDR2 FQGTGA. The V and J ends lost 0 bases and 3 bases, in that order; junction bases with no gene match: 2. CDR3 amino acids: CASSLTRGDYNEQFF. In DNA, the CDR3 is TGTGCCAGCAGCTTAACTCGGGGGGACTACAATGAGCAGTTCTTC.

This chain connects TRBV9 to TRBJ2-5, with 9 bases lining up with TRBD2. Germline V CDR1 and CDR2: SGDLS, YYNGEE. This CDR3 comprises 16 residues. After removal of 4 bases from V and 1 base from J, the junction contained 8 bases not matched to a gene. CDR3 coding DNA: TGTGCCAGCAGCTCTCTGGGGACTAGCTTCCAAGAGACCCAGTACTTC. Its translation: CASSSLGTSFQETQYF.

The CDR3 nucleotides are TGTGCCAGCAGTCAGTTGCAGGTCCCTGGCAATGAGCAGTTCTTC. It translates to CASSQLQVPGNEQFF. The genes are TRBV28 and TRBJ2-1; no reliable D call. The CDR3 has 15 residues. The germline V gene encodes CDR1 MDHEN and CDR2 SYDVKM. Trimming shortened V by 5 bases and J by 6 bases, and 17 bases separated the two germline ends.

The rearrangement links TRBV7-3 to TRBJ2-1, with TRBD2 matching over 9 bases. The CDR3 consists of 16 residues. Germline CDR1 and CDR2: SGHTA and FQGTGA. The V segment lost 4 bases and the J segment 2 bases; nucleotides outside the gene matches: 6. CDR3 sequence reads: CASSYLTSGTYNEQFF. DNA for the CDR3: TGTGCCAGCAGCTACTTGACTAGCGGTACCTACAATGAGCAGTTCTTC.

The chain uses TRBV19 and TRBJ2-7; TRBD2 agrees at 13 bases. The CDR3 is 17 residues long. The germline V gene has CDR1 LNHDA and CDR2 SQIVND (reference sequence). Germline trimming cut 0 bases from V and 2 bases from J; bases unmatched to any gene: 4. The CDR3 DNA is TGTGCCAGTAGTATAGATAGGACTAGCGGGAGTACCTACGAGCAGTACTTC. Translating gives CASSIDRTSGSTYEQYF.

The genes are TRBV7-2 and TRBJ1-4; TRBD1 might be the D (6 bases). With 6 bases removed from V and 4 bases from J, the gap between germline ends came to 15 bases. The CDR3 covers 15 residues. The germline CDR1 and CDR2 sequences are SGHTA and FQGNSA. CDR3 residues: CASSHRQESNEKLFF. In nucleotides, the CDR3 is TGTGCCAGCAGTCACCGACAGGAGAGTAATGAAAAACTGTTTTTT.

About this clone: Within the sample, other DNA sequences also encode this same CDR3. V usage is TRBV6-1 and J usage is TRBJ1-2; 8 nucleotides line up with TRBD1. The V gene end was trimmed by 1 base and the J gene end by 4 bases; junction bases not matched to a gene: 5. The CDR3 runs to 15 residues. Germline CDR1 and CDR2: MNHNS and SASEGT. This CDR3 is CASSEGQGAGYGYTF. The CDR3 nucleotides read TGTGCCAGCAGTGAAGGGCAGGGGGCTGGCTATGGCTACACCTTC.

The CDR3 DNA reads TGTGCCAGCTCACCCGGACAGCTTCAGAATTCACCCCTCCACTTT. It is translated as CASSPGQLQNSPLHF. The chain combines TRBV18 with TRBJ1-6; D might be TRBD1 (6 bases). This CDR3 has 15 residues. CDR1 and CDR2 from the germline V gene are KGHSH and LQKENI. Deletions cut 3 bases from V and 7 bases from J, with 13 bases between.

V and J are TRBV4-1 and TRBJ1-5; 7 nucleotides match TRBD1. Germline values: CDR1 MGHRA, CDR2 YSYEKL. The ends lost 4 bases at V and 2 bases at J; junction bases unmatched: 2. The CDR3 length is 14 residues. The CDR3 is CASSLQGGNQPQHF. The CDR3 coding sequence is TGCGCCAGCAGCCTTCAGGGGGGCAATCAGCCCCAGCATTTT.

V is TRBV4-1 and J is TRBJ2-4; 9 bases line up with TRBD2. The CDR3 is 17 residues long. V trimming: 3 bases; J trimming: 0 bases; junction bases outside the gene matches: 6. The V gene's germline CDR1 is MGHRA and CDR2 YSYEKL. The CDR3 spells CASSQPTSGLAKNIQYF. CDR3 nucleotides: TGCGCCAGCAGCCAGCCGACTAGCGGCTTAGCCAAAAACATTCAGTACTTC.

This chain links TRBV7-2 with TRBJ2-7, with 11 bases aligning to TRBD2. Germline V gene data show CDR1 as SGHTA and CDR2 as FQGNSA. With V trimmed by 2 bases and J by 3 bases, 6 bases remained unmatched. This CDR3 is 16 amino acids long. The CDR3 is CASSLSGTSGYYEQYF. CDR3 nucleotides: TGTGCCAGCAGCTTAAGCGGGACTAGCGGCTACTACGAGCAGTACTTC. The full variable domain, with the rest looked up from reference TRBV7-2 and TRBJ2-7, is GAGVSQSPSNKVTEKGKDVELRCDPISGHTALYWYRQSLGQGLEFLIYFQGNSAPDKSGLPSDRFSAERTGGSVSTLTIQRTQQEDSAVYLCASSLSGTSGYYEQYFGPGTRLTVT.

The rearrangement links TRBV28 to TRBJ2-5; a possible D gene is TRBD1 (6 bases). V was shortened by 6 bases and J by 5 bases, with 16 bases between the two germline ends. CDR1 is MDHEN and CDR2 is SYDVKM in the germline V gene. The CDR3 totals 14 residues. Here the CDR3 reads CASRDSGAGETQYF. DNA for the CDR3: TGTGCCAGCAGAGATTCAGGGGCGGGTGAGACCCAGTACTTC.

The chain joins TRBV6-5 to TRBJ2-1, with D perhaps matching TRBD1 (6 bases). This CDR3 region has 12 residues. Trimming stripped 10 bases from V and 2 bases from J, with 9 bases between. Per the germline V gene, CDR1 is MNHEY and CDR2 is SVGAGI. CDR3 sequence reads: CATGTTYNEQFF. The CDR3 coding sequence is TGTGCCACCGGGACAACCTACAATGAGCAGTTCTTC.

This clone was observed a few times. The CDR3 DNA is TGTGCCAGCAGTTACTCGGGGCGCAACGGCTACACCTTC. Encoded protein: CASSYSGRNGYTF. The chain has TRBV6-5 and TRBJ1-2; a possible D gene is TRBD1 (5 bases). Trimming stripped 0 bases from V and 8 bases from J, with 10 bases between. In germline, CDR1 is MNHEY, CDR2 SVGAGI. CDR3 length: 13 amino acids.

The V and J genes are TRBV2 and TRBJ2-5; D is perhaps TRBD2 (6 bases). V lost 10 bases to trimming and J lost 1 base, with 16 bases between them. CDR1 is SNHLY and CDR2 is FYNNEI in the germline V gene. The CDR3 consists of 14 residues. CDR3 sequence reads: CATRVDYAQETQYF. Written as DNA, the CDR3 is TGTGCCACCCGGGTGGACTACGCCCAAGAGACCCAGTACTTC.

The V and J genes are TRBV27 and TRBJ1-2; 8 bases are a match to TRBD1. In germline, CDR1 is MNHEY, CDR2 SMNVEV (reference sequence). The V gene end was trimmed by 5 bases and the J gene end by 4 bases; junction bases not matched to a gene: 6. CDR3 length: 14 residues. The CDR3 is CASSGEGQAYGYTF. CDR3 bases: TGTGCCAGCAGTGGGGAGGGACAGGCCTATGGCTACACCTTC.

This chain joins TRBV6-6 and TRBJ1-6; D is unclear. This CDR3 contains 14 residues. Germline V gene sequence: CDR1 MNHNY, CDR2 SVGAGI (reference sequence). V was shortened by 8 bases and J by 6 bases, with 14 bases between the two germline ends. In DNA, the CDR3 is TGTGCCAGCCTGAGGATGTCGGGTAATTCACCCCTCCACTTT. The encoded protein is CASLRMSGNSPLHF.

The chain recombines TRBV7-2 with TRBJ2-2; 10 bases match TRBD2. The ends lost 2 bases at V and 7 bases at J; junction bases unmatched: 4. Germline CDR1 and CDR2: SGHTA and FQGNSA. CDR3 length equals 15 residues. The chain's CDR3 is CASSLQASGGGELFF. The CDR3 DNA sequence: TGTGCCAGCAGCTTACAGGCTAGCGGGGGCGGGGAGCTGTTTTTT.

V is TRBV3-1 (or the pseudogene TRBV3-2) and J is TRBJ2-7; no reliable D call. Germline-derived CDR1 and CDR2 are LGHDT and YNNKEL (reference sequence). V shed 1 base and J shed 4 bases, with 5 bases lying between them. This CDR3 is built from 12 residues. CDR3 region: CASSQVIYEQYF. The DNA of the CDR3 is TGTGCCAGCAGCCAAGTCATTTACGAGCAGTACTTC.

The chain uses TRBV6-6 and TRBJ2-7, with 9 nucleotides matching TRBD1. The V gene's germline CDR1 is MNHNY and CDR2 SVGAGI (reference sequence). V lost 7 bases, J lost 5 bases, and 9 bases stayed unmatched. The CDR3 spans 14 residues. CDR3 bases: TGTGCCAGCACTAAGCAGGGACAGGGTAACGAGCAGTACTTC. Its protein is CASTKQGQGNEQYF.

The V and J genes are TRBV6-6 and TRBJ2-7; D is ambiguous. The V end was cut by 3 bases, the J end by 3 bases, with 9 bases between. CDR1 and CDR2 (germline): MNHNY, SVGAGI (reference sequence). The CDR3 contains 13 residues. CDR3 coding DNA: TGTGCCAGCAGTTATGGGTCAGGCTACGAGCAGTACTTC. Protein: CASSYGSGYEQYF.

The gene calls are TRBV14 and TRBJ2-2; D unresolved. V was cut by 0 bases and J by 3 bases, with 11 bases left in between. This CDR3 has 16 residues. The germline CDR1 and CDR2 sequences are SGHDN and FVKESK. Here the CDR3 DNA reads TGTGCCAGCAGCCAAGAAGGCCGACGGGACACCGGGGAGCTGTTTTTT. Amino acids: CASSQEGRRDTGELFF.